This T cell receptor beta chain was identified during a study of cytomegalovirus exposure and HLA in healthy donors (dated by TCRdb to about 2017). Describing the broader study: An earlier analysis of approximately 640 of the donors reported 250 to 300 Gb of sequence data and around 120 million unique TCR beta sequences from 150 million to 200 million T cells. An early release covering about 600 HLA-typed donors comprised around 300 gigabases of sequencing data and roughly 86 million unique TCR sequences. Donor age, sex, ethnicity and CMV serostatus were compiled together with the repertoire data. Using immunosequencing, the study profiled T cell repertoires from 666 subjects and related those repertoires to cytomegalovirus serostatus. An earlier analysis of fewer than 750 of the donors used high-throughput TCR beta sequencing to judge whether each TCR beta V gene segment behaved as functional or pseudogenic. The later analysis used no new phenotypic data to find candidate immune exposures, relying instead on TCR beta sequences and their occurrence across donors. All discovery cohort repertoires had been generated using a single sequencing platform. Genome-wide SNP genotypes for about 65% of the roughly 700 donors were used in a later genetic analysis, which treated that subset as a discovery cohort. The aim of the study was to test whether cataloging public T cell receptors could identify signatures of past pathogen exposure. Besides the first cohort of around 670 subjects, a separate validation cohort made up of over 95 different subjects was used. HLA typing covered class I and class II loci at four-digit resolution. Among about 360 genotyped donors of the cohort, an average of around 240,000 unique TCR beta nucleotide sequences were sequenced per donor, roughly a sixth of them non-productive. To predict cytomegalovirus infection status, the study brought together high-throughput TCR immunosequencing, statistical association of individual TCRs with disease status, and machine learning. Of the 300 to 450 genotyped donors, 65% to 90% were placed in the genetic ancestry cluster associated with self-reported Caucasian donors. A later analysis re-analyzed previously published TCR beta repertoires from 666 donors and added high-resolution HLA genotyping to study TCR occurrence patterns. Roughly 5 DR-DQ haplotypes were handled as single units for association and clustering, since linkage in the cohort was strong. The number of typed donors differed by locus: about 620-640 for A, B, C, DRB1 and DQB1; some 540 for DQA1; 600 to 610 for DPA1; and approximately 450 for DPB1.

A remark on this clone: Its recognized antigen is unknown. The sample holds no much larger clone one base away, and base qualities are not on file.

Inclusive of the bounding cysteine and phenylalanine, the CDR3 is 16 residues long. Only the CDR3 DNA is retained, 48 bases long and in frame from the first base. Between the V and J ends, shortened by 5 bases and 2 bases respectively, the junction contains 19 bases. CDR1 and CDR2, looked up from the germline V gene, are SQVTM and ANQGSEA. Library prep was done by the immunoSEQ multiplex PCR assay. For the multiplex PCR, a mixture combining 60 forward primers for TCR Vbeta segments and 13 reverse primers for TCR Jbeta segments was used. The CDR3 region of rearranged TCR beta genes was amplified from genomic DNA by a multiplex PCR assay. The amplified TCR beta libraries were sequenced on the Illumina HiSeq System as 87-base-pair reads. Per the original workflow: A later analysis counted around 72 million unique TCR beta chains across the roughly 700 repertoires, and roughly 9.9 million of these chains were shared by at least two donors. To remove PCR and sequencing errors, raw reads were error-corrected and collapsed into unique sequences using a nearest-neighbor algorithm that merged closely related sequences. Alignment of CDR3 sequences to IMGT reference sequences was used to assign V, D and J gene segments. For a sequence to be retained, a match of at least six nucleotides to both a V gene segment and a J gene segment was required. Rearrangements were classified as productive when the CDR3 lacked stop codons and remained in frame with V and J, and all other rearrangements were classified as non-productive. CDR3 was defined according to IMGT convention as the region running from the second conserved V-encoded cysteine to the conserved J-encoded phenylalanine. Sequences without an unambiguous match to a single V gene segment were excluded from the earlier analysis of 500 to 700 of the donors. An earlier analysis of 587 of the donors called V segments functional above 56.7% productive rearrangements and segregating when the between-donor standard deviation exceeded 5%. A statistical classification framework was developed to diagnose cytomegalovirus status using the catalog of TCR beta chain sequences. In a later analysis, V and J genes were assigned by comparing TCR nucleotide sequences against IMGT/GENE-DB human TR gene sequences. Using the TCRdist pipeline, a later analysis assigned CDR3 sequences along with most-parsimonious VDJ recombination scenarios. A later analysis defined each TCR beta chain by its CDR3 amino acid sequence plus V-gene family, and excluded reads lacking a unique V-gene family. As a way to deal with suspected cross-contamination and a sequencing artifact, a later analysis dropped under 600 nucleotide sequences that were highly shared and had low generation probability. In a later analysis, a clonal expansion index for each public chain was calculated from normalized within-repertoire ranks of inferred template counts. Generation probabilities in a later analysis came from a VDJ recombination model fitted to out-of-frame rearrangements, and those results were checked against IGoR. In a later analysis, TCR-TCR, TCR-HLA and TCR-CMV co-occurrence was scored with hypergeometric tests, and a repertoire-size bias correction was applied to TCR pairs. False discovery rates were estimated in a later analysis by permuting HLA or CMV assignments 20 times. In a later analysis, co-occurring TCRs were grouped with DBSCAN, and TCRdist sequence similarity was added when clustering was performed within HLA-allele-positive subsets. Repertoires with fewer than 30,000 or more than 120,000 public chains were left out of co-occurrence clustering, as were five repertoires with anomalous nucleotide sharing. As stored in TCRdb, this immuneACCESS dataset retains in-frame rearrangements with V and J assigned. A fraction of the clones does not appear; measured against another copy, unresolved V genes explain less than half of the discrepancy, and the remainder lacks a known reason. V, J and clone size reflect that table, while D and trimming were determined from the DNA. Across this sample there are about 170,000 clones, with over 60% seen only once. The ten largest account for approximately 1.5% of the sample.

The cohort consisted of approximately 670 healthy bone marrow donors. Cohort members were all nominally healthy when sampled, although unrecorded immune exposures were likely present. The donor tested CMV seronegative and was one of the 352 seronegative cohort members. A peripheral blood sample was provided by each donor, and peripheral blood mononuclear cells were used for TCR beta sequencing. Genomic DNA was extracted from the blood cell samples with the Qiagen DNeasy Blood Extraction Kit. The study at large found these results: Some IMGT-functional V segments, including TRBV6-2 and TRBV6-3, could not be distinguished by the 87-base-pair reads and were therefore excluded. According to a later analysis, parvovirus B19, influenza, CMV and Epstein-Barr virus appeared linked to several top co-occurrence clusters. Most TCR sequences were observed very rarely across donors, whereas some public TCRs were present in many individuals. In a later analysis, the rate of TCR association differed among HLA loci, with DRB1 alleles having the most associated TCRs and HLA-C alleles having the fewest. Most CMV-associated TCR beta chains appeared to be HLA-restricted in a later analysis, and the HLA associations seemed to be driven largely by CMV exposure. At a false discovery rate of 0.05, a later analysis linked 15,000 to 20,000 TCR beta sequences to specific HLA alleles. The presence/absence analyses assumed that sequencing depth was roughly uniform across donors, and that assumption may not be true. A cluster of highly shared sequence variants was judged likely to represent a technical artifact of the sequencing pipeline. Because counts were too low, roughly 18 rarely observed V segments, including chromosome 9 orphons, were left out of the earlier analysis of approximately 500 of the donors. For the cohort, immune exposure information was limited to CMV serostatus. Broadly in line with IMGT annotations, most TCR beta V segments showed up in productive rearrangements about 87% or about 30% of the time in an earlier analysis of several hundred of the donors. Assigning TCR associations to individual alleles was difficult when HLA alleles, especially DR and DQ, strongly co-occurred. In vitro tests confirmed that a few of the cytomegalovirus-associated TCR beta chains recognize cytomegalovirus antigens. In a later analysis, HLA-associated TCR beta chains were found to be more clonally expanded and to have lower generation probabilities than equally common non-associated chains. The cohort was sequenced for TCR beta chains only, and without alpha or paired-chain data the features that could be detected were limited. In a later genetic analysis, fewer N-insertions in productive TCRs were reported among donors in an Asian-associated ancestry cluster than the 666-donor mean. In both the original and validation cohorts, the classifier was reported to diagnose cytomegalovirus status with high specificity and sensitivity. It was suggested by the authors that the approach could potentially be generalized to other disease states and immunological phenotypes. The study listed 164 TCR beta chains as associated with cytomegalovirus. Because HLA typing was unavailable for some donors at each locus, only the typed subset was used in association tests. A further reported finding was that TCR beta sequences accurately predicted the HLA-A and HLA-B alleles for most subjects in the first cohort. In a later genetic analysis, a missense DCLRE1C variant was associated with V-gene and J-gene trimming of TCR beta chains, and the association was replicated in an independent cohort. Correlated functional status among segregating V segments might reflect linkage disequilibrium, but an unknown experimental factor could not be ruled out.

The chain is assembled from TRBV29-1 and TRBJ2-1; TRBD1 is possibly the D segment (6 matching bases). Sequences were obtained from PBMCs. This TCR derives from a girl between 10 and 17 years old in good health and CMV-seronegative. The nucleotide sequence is TGCAGCGTTTGGGACAAGGGCTGGAGGACCTACAATGAGCAGTTCTTC. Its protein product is CSVWDKGWRTYNEQFF.